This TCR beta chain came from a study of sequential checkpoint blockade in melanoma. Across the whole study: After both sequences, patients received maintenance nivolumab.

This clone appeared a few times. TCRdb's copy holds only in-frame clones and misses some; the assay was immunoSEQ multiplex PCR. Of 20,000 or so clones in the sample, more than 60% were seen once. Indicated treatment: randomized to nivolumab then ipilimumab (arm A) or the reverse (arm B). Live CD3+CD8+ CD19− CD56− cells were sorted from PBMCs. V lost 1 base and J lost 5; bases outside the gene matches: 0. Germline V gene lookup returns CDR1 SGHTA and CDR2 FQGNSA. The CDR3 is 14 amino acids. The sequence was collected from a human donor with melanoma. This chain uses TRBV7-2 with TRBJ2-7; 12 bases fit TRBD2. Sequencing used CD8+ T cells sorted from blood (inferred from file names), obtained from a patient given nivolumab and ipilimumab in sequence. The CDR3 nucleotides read TGTGCCAGCAGCTTAGGACTAGCGGGAGACGAGCAGTACTTC. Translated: CASSLGLAGDEQYF. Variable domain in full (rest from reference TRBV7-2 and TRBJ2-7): GAGVSQSPSNKVTEKGKDVELRCDPISGHTALYWYRQSLGQGLEFLIYFQGNSAPDKSGLPSDRFSAERTGGSVSTLTIQRTQQEDSAVYLCASSLGLAGDEQYFGPGTRLTVT.